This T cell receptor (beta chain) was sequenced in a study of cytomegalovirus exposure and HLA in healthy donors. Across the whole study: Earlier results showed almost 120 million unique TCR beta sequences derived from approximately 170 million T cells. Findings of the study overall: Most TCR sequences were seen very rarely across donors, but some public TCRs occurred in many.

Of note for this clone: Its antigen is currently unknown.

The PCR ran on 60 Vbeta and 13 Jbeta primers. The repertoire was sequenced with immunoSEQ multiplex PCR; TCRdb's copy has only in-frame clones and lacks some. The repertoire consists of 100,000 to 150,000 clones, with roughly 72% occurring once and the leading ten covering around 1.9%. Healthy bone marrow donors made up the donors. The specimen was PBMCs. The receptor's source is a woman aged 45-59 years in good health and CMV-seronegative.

CDR3 protein: CASSARDRGDGYTF. CDR3 coding DNA: TGTGCCAGCAGCGCCCGGGACAGGGGGGACGGCTACACCTTC. The rearrangement joins TRBV9 to TRBJ1-2; 11 nucleotides line up with TRBD1. V lost 3 bases to trimming and J lost 8 bases; unmatched junction nucleotides: 6. Per germline, CDR1 SGDLS and CDR2 YYNGEE. The CDR3 spans 14 residues.